This TCR beta chain was captured in a study of blood T cell repertoires in COVID-19 (dated by TCRdb to about 2020). About the investigation overall: Samples from collaborators originated in the United States, Italy and Spain and spanned both the acute and convalescent phases of COVID-19. The material from the prospective study consisted of cDNA or gDNA derived from T cells, B-cell-depleted T cells, or PBMCs. The dataset comprised deeply sampled blood TCRbeta repertoires from subjects exposed to, actively infected with, or recovered from COVID-19. The repertoires were released in a freely available public database meant as a resource for research on the immune response to SARS-CoV-2. Samples were obtained from the ongoing ImmuneRACE study (first 160 participants) and from approximately 1,200 subjects provided by 6 global collaborators. A de-identified subject ID, COVID-19 status, age in years and sex were almost always included in the sample metadata. Where HLA class I and class II types were available, the types were taken from metadata supplied by the sample provider, not from assay-based typing. General findings and caveats noted by the study authors: The amount of clinical and demographic metadata varied by source and participant and was provided uncurated.

The trim is 8 bases for V and 3 bases for J, with a gap of 13 bases between the germline ends. The CDR3 contains 13 residues, cysteine and phenylalanine counted. The only DNA kept is the CDR3, 39 bases in frame from the first base. CDR1 and CDR2 are drawn from the germline V gene: SGHTA, FQGNSA. As for this clone: The antigen it recognizes is unknown. Per-base qualities were not stored, and no clone one base away is much larger.

The immunoSEQ Assay, a bias-controlled multiplex PCR, was used to amplify TCRbeta CDR3 regions from genomic DNA. The study's own analysis went as follows. The number of nucleated cells in each sample was estimated by amplification of reference gene primers within the assay. To quantify the absolute abundance of each unique TCRbeta CDR3 rearrangement, sequence reads were collapsed and filtered. For each sample, productive Simpson clonality was calculated as the square root of Simpson's diversity index across productive rearrangements. TCRdb retrieved this table from immuneACCESS and kept in-frame rearrangements only. Not all clones are present; in checked studies, unresolved V genes account for under half, and no reason is known for the remainder. That table is the source of V, J and clone size, and D and trimming were worked out from the DNA. The sample yields under 250,000 clones; approximately 90% were counted once. 2.6% of the sample is taken by the ten largest.

In the prospective study, participants were about 18 to 95 years old, resided in around 25 geographic areas of the United States, and were enrolled through a virtual design. Cohort assignment in the prospective study relied on participant-reported clinical history from a screening survey and a study questionnaire. In the prospective study, whole blood, serum and a nasopharyngeal or oropharyngeal swab were collected from each participant by mobile phlebotomists. Participants in the prospective study had the option to provide additional blood draws and questionnaires over an approximately 2-month period. Prospective study blood samples were shipped either frozen or at room temperature before DNA extraction.

The sequencing sample was made of PBMCs or T cells enriched from blood (not recorded which). Here the chain combines TRBV7-2 and TRBJ1-2; perhaps TRBD1 is the D gene, with 5 bases matching. The receptor comes from a woman aged 25 to 45 with acute COVID-19. The sequenced DNA: TGTGCCAGCGGTGGGGCGATGTACTATGGCTACACCTTC. This translates into CASGGAMYYGYTF.